The clone carrying this T cell receptor beta chain has just a few counts. The antigen is not known. What was sequenced were expressed TCRB transcripts, since all of the isolated RNA had been reverse transcribed. Some clones are missing from TCRdb's copy, which holds only in-frame ones; the method was immunoSEQ multiplex PCR. Of fewer than 550,000 clones listed, about an eighth are singletons. CDR3 length: 15 residues. Between the trimmed V and J ends, which lost 8 bases and 6 bases, there was a span of 19 bases. In germline, CDR1 is LGHNA, CDR2 YSLEER. The sample is drawn from a study of beta chain features in type 1 diabetes. Study-wide results and limits: Researchers could not determine here whether HLA type influences TCRB rearrangement.

The source material was naive CD4+ T cells from blood. The J gene is TRBJ2-2, the V gene TRBV4-3; tentatively, D is TRBD2 (5 bases). The origin of this receptor is a woman younger than 30 in good health. CDR3 nucleotides: TGCGCCAGCCGACGGACTCTGGGCGTGTCCGGGGAGCTGTTTTTT. Its translation is CASRRTLGVSGELFF.